The entry below describes one TCR beta chain. Its specificity is unknown. This sample stems from a study of cytomegalovirus exposure and HLA in healthy donors. Whole-study findings and limits: An analysis done earlier found most TCR beta V segments productive about 87% or about 30% of the time. Immune exposure information available was restricted to CMV serostatus. Reportedly, fewer N-insertions than the approximately 600-donor mean appeared in an Asian-associated ancestry cluster in a later analysis. TRBV6-2, TRBV6-3 and other indistinguishable V segments were excluded.

Germline V gene sequence: CDR1 MGHRA, CDR2 YSYEKL. V was shortened by 0 bases and J by 0 bases, with 12 bases between the two germline ends. The CDR3 totals 17 residues. The PCR employed 60 Vbeta primers together with 13 Jbeta primers. The assay was immunoSEQ multiplex PCR, and TCRdb's table has in-frame clones only and misses some. Its clone listing holds roughly 70,000 clones. Sequences were obtained from PBMCs. The rearrangement joins TRBV4-1 to TRBJ2-4, with D unresolved. This receptor was identified in a female donor in good health and CMV-seropositive. In DNA, the CDR3 is TGCGCCAGCAGCCAAGATTCGGCGGTTCGAGCCAAAAACATTCAGTACTTC. As protein: CASSQDSAVRAKNIQYF.